Shown below are 8 T cell receptor beta chains from a single sample sequenced in a study of blood T cell repertoires in COVID-19. Sequencing was performed with immunoSEQ multiplex PCR; in TCRdb, only in-frame clones are kept and a portion is missing. Of some 110,000 clones listed, over 60% were seen once; the top ten hold 6.2%. Sequencing was done on a sample of peripheral blood. The receptors come from an elderly man with COVID-19, enrolled during active disease.

This chain links TRBV2 with TRBJ2-7, with 7 bases identical to TRBD1. CDR3 length: 11 amino acids. Germline lookup yields CDR1 SNHLY and CDR2 FYNNEI. The trim removed 4 bases at V and 6 bases at J, leaving 0 bases unmatched. The CDR3 loop reads CASSAGGEQYF. Here the CDR3 DNA reads TGTGCCAGCAGTGCAGGGGGCGAGCAGTACTTC. The entire variable domain, with the rest obtained from reference TRBV2 and TRBJ2-7, is as follows: EPEVTQTPSHQVTQMGQEVILRCVPISNHLYFYWYRQILGQKVEFLVSFYNNEISEKSEIFDDQFSVERPDGSNFTLKIRSTKLEDSAMYFCASSAGGEQYFGPGTRLTVT.

V usage is TRBV15 and J usage is TRBJ2-3; 10 positions match TRBD1. V trimming: 2 bases; J trimming: 4 bases; junction bases outside the gene matches: 3. The CDR3 runs to 15 residues. The germline V gene encodes CDR1 LNHNV and CDR2 YYDKDF (reference sequence). CDR3 residues: CATSRKTGGPDTQYF. Written as DNA, the CDR3 is TGTGCCACCAGCAGAAAGACAGGGGGCCCAGATACGCAGTATTTT.

This chain joins TRBV2 and TRBJ1-5; 7 bases line up with TRBD1. The CDR3 covers 15 residues. With 5 bases clipped from V and 1 base from J, the junction kept 5 bases outside the gene matches. Germline assignment: CDR1 SNHLY and CDR2 FYNNEI. The CDR3 DNA is TGTGCCAGCAGTCAGGACAGGCCAAGCAATCAGCCCCAGCATTTT. It translates to CASSQDRPSNQPQHF.

The chain links TRBV7-2 to TRBJ2-1; 15 positions match TRBD2. CDR3 length equals 17 residues. Germline-derived CDR1 and CDR2 are SGHTA and FQGNSA. V dropped 4 bases and J dropped 6; count of bases not matched to a gene: 7. CDR3 coding DNA: TGTGCCAGCAGCTCTCACGGACTAGCGGGAGGGCCCAATGAGCAGTTCTTC. It translates to CASSSHGLAGGPNEQFF.

This chain joins TRBV2 and TRBJ1-1, with D possibly TRBD1 on 6 matching bases. Germline lookup yields CDR1 SNHLY and CDR2 FYNNEI. CDR3 length: 13 amino acids. Between the trimmed V and J ends, which lost 4 bases and 4 bases, there was a span of 10 bases. The CDR3 spells CASSGGGGTEAFF. The CDR3 DNA follows: TGTGCCAGCAGTGGGGGGGGCGGCACTGAAGCTTTCTTT.

This clone was observed a single time. The chain combines TRBV19 with TRBJ1-5; D possibly corresponds to TRBD1 (5 bases). V lost 4 bases, J lost 9 bases, and 7 bases lay in between. Germline CDR1 is LNHDA and CDR2 is SQIVND (reference sequence). The CDR3 extends over 11 amino acids. CDR3 amino acids: CASSSQGPQHF. The CDR3 region has the DNA TGTGCCAGTAGTAGTCAGGGGCCCCAGCATTTT.

Of note for this clone: Other DNA sequences in this sample translate to the same CDR3. The genes are TRBV27 and TRBJ2-1; D gene uncertain. CDR3 length: 13 amino acids. Germline values: CDR1 MNHEY, CDR2 SMNVEV (reference sequence). The V end lost 5 bases, the J end lost 0 bases, and 5 bases lay between the germline ends. The CDR3 DNA sequence: TGTGCCAGCAGTCTCAGCTCCTACAATGAGCAGTTCTTC. Translation: CASSLSSYNEQFF.

The V call is TRBV28, the J call TRBJ1-2; possible D gene TRBD1, 5 bases. Germline CDR1 and CDR2: MDHEN and SYDVKM. This CDR3 comprises 13 residues. The germline V and J ends were trimmed by 4 bases and 8 bases, with 14 bases remaining between them. The CDR3 protein is CASSYQGVNGYTF. The DNA of the CDR3 is TGTGCCAGCAGTTACCAGGGTGTTAACGGCTACACCTTC.